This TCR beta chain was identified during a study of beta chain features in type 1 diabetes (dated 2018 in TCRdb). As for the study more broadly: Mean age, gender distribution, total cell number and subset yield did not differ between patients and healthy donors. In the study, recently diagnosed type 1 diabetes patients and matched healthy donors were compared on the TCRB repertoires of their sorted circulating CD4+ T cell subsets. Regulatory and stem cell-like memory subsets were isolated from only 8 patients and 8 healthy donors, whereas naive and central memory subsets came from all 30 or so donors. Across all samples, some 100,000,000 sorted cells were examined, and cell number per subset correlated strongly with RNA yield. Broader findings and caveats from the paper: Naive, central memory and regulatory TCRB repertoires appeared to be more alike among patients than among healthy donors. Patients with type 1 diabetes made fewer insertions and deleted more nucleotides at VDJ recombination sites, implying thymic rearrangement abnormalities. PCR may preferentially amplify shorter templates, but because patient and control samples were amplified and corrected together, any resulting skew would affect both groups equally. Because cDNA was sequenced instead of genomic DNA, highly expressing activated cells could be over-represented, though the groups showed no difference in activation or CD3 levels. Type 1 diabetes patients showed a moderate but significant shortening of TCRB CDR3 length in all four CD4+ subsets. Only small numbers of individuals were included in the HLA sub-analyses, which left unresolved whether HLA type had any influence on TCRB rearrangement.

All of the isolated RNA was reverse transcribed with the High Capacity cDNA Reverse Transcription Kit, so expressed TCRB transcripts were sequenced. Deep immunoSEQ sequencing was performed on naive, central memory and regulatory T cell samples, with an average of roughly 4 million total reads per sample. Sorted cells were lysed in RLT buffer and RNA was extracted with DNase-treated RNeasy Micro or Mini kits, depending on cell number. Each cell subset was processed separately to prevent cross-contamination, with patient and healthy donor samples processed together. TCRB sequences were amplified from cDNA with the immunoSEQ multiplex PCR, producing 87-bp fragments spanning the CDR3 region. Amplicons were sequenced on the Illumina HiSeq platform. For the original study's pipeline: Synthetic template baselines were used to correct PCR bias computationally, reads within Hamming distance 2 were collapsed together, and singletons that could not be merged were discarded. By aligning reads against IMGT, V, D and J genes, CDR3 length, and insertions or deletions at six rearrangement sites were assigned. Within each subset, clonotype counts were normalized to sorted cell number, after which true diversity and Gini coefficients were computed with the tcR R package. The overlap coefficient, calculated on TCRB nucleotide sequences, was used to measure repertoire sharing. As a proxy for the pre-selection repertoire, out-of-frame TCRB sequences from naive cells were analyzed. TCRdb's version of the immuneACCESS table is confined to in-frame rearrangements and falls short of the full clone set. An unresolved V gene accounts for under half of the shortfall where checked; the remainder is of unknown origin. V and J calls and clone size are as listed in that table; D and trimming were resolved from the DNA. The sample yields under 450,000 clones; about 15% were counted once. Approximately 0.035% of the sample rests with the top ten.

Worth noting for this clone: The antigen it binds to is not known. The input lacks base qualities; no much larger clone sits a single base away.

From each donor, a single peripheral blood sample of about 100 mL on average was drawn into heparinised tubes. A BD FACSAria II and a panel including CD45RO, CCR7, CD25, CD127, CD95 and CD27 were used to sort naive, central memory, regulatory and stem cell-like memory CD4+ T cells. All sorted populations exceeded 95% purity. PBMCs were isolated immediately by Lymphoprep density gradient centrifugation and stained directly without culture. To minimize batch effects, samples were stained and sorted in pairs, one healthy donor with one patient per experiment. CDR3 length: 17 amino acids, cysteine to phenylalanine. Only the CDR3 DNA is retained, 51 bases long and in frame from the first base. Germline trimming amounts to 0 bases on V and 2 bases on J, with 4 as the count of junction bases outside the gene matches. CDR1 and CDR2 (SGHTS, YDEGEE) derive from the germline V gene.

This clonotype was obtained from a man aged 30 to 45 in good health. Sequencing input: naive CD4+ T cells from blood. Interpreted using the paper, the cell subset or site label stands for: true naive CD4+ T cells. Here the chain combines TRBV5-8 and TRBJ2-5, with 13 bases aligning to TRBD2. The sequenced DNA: TGTGCCAGCAGCTTGGGGCTACTAGCGGGAGGGCAAGAGACCCAGTACTTC. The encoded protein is CASSLGLLAGGQETQYF. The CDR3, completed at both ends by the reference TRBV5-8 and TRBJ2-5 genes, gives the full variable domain EAGVTQSPTHLIKTRGQQATLRCSPISGHTSVYWYQQALGLGLQFLLWYDEGEERNRGNFPPRFSGRQFPNYSSELNVNALELEDSALYLCASSLGLLAGGQETQYFGPGTRLLVL.